One sample yielded the 22 T cell receptor beta chains listed below, sequenced in a study of T cells in Graves' hyperthyroidism and ophthalmopathy. RNA transcripts yielded amplified TCR beta CDR3 regions. HTBI primers were used for first-round RT-PCR of the TCR CDR3. TCRdb independently ran MiXCR on the multiplex PCR reads; one entry per CDR3 protein. The data show roughly 290,000 distinct CDR3 sequences, about an eighth seen once. Sequenced input: blood. The source of these receptors is a woman between 25 and 40 years old with Graves' hyperthyroidism that later progressed to Graves' ophthalmopathy.

At least ten counts were recorded for this clonotype. V usage is TRBV20-1 and J usage is TRBJ1-1; D is unclear. Germline assignment: CDR1 DFQATT and CDR2 SNEGSKA (reference sequence). V was pared by 5 bases and J by 9 bases, with 10 bases between. This CDR3 comprises 10 residues. The CDR3 reads CSAPSPKAFF. CDR3 sequence (DNA): TGCAGTGCTCCCTCCCCTAAAGCTTTCTTT.

This clonotype was picked up many times. The chain joins TRBV29-1 to TRBJ2-7, with TRBD1 matching 9 bases. Germline lookup yields CDR1 SQVTM and CDR2 ANQGSEA. The J segment lost 2 bases and the V segment lost 4 bases, leaving 9 bases of the junction unmatched. This CDR3 spans 15 amino acids. In DNA form, the CDR3 reads TGCAGCGTTGGACCCGGGACAGGGTCCCCCTACGAGCAGTACTTC. Translating it yields CSVGPGTGSPYEQYF.

This clonotype was detected a few times. J is TRBJ2-5 and V is TRBV20-1, with TRBD2 identical over 8 bases. J lost 4 bases, V lost 0 bases, and 13 bases had no gene match. Germline assignment: CDR1 DFQATT and CDR2 SNEGSKA (reference sequence). The CDR3 extends over 17 amino acids. The CDR3 spells CSARELGVWLAGETQYF. The CDR3 DNA reads TGCAGTGCTAGAGAACTGGGCGTGTGGCTAGCGGGAGAGACCCAGTACTTC.

This clonotype was seen a single time. V and J are TRBV6-6 and TRBJ2-7; D uncertain. Germline lookup yields CDR1 MNHNY and CDR2 SVGAGI (reference sequence). Trimming shortened V by 0 bases and J by 4 bases, and 16 bases separated the two germline ends. This CDR3 is 16 amino acids long. This CDR3 reads CASSYSSVGSGYEQYF. The CDR3, as DNA: TGTGCCAGCAGTTACTCCTCGGTAGGCAGTGGGTACGAGCAGTACTTC.

There are many counts of this clonotype. The rearrangement links TRBV6-2 or TRBV6-3 to TRBJ2-1; D not certain. Germline values: CDR1 MNHEY, CDR2 SVGEGT. The V end was cut by 0 bases, the J end by 10 bases, with 10 bases between. The CDR3 runs to 13 residues. The CDR3 reads CASSYSSTVEQFF. The CDR3 nucleotides are TGTGCCAGCAGTTACTCCTCGACCGTCGAGCAGTTCTTC.

This clonotype was found a few times. J is TRBJ1-5 and V is TRBV10-2, with D maybe TRBD1 (5 bases). CDR1 is WSHSY, CDR2 SAAADI, per germline. Deletions cut 5 bases from V and 6 bases from J, with 14 bases between. The CDR3 loop spans 14 amino acids. In DNA form, the CDR3 reads TGCGCCAGCAGTCCAACCAACCAGGGTCAGCCCCAGCATTTT. It is translated as CASSPTNQGQPQHF.

This clonotype was found many times. This sequence joins TRBV20-1 and TRBJ2-1; D is unresolved. The V end was cut by 5 bases, the J end by 5 bases, with 13 bases between. Germline lookup yields CDR1 DFQATT and CDR2 SNEGSKA (reference sequence). There are 13 residues in the CDR3. CDR3 sequence: CSAFRNLNNEQFF. CDR3 DNA sequence: TGCAGTGCTTTTCGTAACCTTAACAATGAGCAGTTCTTC.

This clonotype was counted at least ten times. The J gene is TRBJ2-5, the V gene TRBV11-2, with D possibly being TRBD1 (9 bases). V gave up 5 bases and J gave up 5 bases, with 18 bases separating them. This CDR3 contains 15 residues. CDR1 is SGHAT and CDR2 is FQNNGV in the germline V gene. This CDR3 is CASSETGGGRETQYF. The CDR3 DNA sequence: TGTGCCAGCAGCGAAACAGGGGGCGGGAGGGAGACCCAGTACTTC.

This clonotype was seen only a few times. The V call is TRBV24-1, the J call TRBJ2-3, with 7 bases matching TRBD2. Germline CDR1 KGHDR, CDR2 SFDVKD. The CDR3 is 14 residues long. The V and J ends lost 10 bases and 0 bases, in that order; junction bases with no gene match: 6. CDR3 sequence reads: CATAGAASTDTQYF. The CDR3 coding sequence is TGTGCCACTGCGGGAGCCGCTAGCACAGATACGCAGTATTTT.

Turning to this clonotype: A junction end diverges from the germline sequence, so it may reflect a read error. The rearrangement joins TRBV11-3 to TRBJ1-1; D not resolved. The germline V gene encodes CDR1 SGHNT and CDR2 YENEEA. This CDR3 has 18 amino acids. CDR3 sequence reads: CASNLEGFAVAMNTEAFF. CDR3 in DNA: TGTGCCAGCAACTTAGAGGGATTCGCGGTCGCCATGAACACTGAAGCTTTCTTT.

This clonotype was detected many times. The rearrangement links TRBV7-2 to TRBJ2-7, with D possibly being TRBD2 (5 bases). The CDR3 consists of 12 residues. V was trimmed by 5 bases and J by 3 bases, leaving 8 bases between them. The germline gives CDR1 SGHTA, CDR2 FQGNSA. The CDR3 region is CASSHGVYEQYF. The CDR3 region has the DNA TGTGCCAGCAGCCACGGGGTCTACGAGCAGTACTTC.

The chain uses TRBV7-9 and TRBJ2-2; TRBD2 matches at 10 bases. The CDR3 runs to 17 residues. V shed 11 bases, J shed 1 base, and the junction held 13 bases outside the gene matches. Germline lookup yields CDR1 SEHNR and CDR2 FQNEAQ (reference sequence). As DNA, the CDR3 is TGTGCCTCCCCGCGGGGCCTAGCGGGAGAGAACACCGGGGAGCTGTTTTTT. Amino acids: CASPRGLAGENTGELFF.

This clonotype was seen a single time. The chain carries TRBV19 and TRBJ2-7, with TRBD1 matching 9 bases. Germline lookup yields CDR1 LNHDA and CDR2 SQIVND (reference sequence). The junction had 10 bases not matched to a gene; V was cut back by 3 bases and J by 7 bases. The CDR3 is 15 residues long. The CDR3, as DNA: TGTGCCAGTAGTATGTCGATCGGACAGGGGAGAGAGCAGTACTTC. It translates to CASSMSIGQGREQYF. Drawing the rest from reference TRBV19 and TRBJ2-7, the complete variable domain is DGGITQSPKYLFRKEGQNVTLSCEQNLNHDAMYWYRQDPGQGLRLIYYSQIVNDFQKGDIAEGYSVSREKKESFPLTVTSAQKNPTAFYLCASSMSIGQGREQYFGPGTRLTVT.

Many counts were recorded for this clonotype. The J gene is TRBJ2-1, the V gene TRBV20-1, with 7 bases that match TRBD2. V lost 0 bases, J lost 4 bases, and 6 bases stayed unmatched. Germline V gene lookup returns CDR1 DFQATT and CDR2 SNEGSKA (reference sequence). The CDR3 spans 15 residues. The CDR3 nucleotides are TGCAGTGCTAGAGATTTGCGGGAGCATTACAATGAGCAGTTCTTC. Translating it yields CSARDLREHYNEQFF.

The chain combines TRBV7-9 with TRBJ2-1, with D perhaps matching TRBD2 (5 bases). The germline V gene encodes CDR1 SEHNR and CDR2 FQNEAQ (reference sequence). Trimming took off 1 base at V and 6 bases at J, with 19 bases between the two ends. The CDR3 covers 17 residues. CDR3 bases: TGTGCCAGCAGCTTAGTGCCCCTAGCTTTGGGATCCAATGAGCAGTTCTTC. Residues: CASSLVPLALGSNEQFF.

This clonotype was picked up one time. The chain has TRBV28 and TRBJ2-7; perhaps TRBD1 as D (6 bases). The J call may be wrong; the DNA end is better matched by TRBJ2-1. The CDR3 runs to 14 residues. Germline CDR1 is MDHEN and CDR2 is SYDVKM. The CDR3 protein is CASSFRQGISEQFF. Here the CDR3 DNA reads TGTGCCAGCAGTTTTAGGCAGGGGATAAGCGAGCAGTTCTTC.

This clonotype was recorded at least ten times. The chain carries TRBV6-2 or TRBV6-3 and TRBJ2-3, with 12 bases identical to TRBD2. Germline values: CDR1 MNHEY, CDR2 SVGEGT. V dropped 4 bases and J dropped 4; count of bases not matched to a gene: 9. This CDR3 comprises 17 residues. In nucleotides, the CDR3 is TGTGCCAGCAGTTCCTCGGGACTAGCGGGTGTCTCAGATACGCAGTATTTT. This sequence encodes CASSSSGLAGVSDTQYF.

This clonotype was detected many times. The J gene is TRBJ1-5, the V gene TRBV7-2; 7 bases match TRBD1. Germline V CDR1 and CDR2: SGHTA, FQGNSA. The CDR3 length is 14 residues. V shed 2 bases, J shed 4 bases, and the junction held 2 bases outside the gene matches. The CDR3 DNA sequence: TGTGCCAGCAGCTTAAAGGGGGCTAATCAGCCCCAGCATTTT. This translates into CASSLKGANQPQHF.

The gene calls are TRBV28 and TRBJ1-3; no reliable D call. This CDR3 has 15 residues. V was cut by 6 bases and J by 4 bases, with 16 bases left in between. The germline CDR1 and CDR2 sequences are MDHEN and SYDVKM. In DNA form, the CDR3 reads TGTGCCAGCAGCCAAGATTTGGCAGGAGGAAACACCATATATTTT. Amino acids: CASSQDLAGGNTIYF.

This clonotype was seen at least ten times. This chain links TRBV9 with TRBJ2-7, with no clear D. The V gene's germline CDR1 is SGDLS and CDR2 YYNGEE. V was cut by 3 bases and J by 0 bases, with 10 bases left in between. The CDR3 sequence is 14 residues long. CDR3 sequence: CASSADLGSYEQYF. As DNA, the CDR3 is TGTGCCAGCAGCGCCGACCTGGGCTCCTACGAGCAGTACTTC.

This clonotype was recorded many times. The rearrangement links TRBV20-1 to TRBJ2-5, with D uncertain. The V end was cut by 2 bases, the J end by 2 bases, with 0 bases between. This CDR3 is 10 amino acids long. Germline V gene data show CDR1 as DFQATT and CDR2 as SNEGSKA (reference sequence). CDR3 DNA sequence: TGCAGTGCTAGACAAGAGACCCAGTACTTC. Protein sequence: CSARQETQYF.

This clonotype was counted at least ten times. The rearrangement uses TRBV12-3 or TRBV12-4 and TRBJ2-1; a possible D gene is TRBD2 (6 bases). This CDR3 contains 15 residues. V was cut by 1 base and J by 4 bases, with 11 bases left in between. The chain's CDR3 is CASSLGGLLYNEQFF. CDR3 nucleotides: TGTGCCAGCAGTTTAGGGGGACTGCTGTACAATGAGCAGTTCTTC.